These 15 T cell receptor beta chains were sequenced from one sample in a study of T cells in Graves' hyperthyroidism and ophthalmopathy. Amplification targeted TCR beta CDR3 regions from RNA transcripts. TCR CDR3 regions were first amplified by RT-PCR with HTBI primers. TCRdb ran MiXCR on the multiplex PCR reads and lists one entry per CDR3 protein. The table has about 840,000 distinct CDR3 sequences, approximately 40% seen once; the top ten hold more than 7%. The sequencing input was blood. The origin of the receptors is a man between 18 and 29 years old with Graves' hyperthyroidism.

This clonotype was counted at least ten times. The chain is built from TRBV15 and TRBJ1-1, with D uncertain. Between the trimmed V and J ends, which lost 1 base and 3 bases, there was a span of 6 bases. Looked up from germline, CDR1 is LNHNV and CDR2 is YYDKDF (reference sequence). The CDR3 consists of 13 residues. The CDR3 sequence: CATSRGRYTEAFF. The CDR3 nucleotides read TGTGCCACCAGCAGAGGCAGATACACTGAAGCTTTCTTT. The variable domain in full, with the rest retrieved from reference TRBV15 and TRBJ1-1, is DAMVIQNPRYQVTQFGKPVTLSCSQTLNHNVMYWYQQKSSQAPKLLFHYYDKDFNNEADTPDNFQSRRPNTSFCFLDIRSPGLGDTAMYLCATSRGRYTEAFFGQGTRLTVV.

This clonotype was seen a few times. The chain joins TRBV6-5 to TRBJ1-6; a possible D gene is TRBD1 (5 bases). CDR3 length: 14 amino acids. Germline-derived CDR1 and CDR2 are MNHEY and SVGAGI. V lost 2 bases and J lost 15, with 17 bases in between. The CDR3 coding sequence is TGTGCCAGCAGTTACGGGGAAGGGGTCGGTCGCCTCCACTTT. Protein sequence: CASSYGEGVGRLHF.

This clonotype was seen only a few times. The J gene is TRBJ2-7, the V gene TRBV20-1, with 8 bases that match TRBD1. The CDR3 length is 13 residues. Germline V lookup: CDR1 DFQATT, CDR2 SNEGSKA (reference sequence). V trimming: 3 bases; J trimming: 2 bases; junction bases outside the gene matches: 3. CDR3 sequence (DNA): TGCAGTGCTAGTACAGGGGGGACCTACGAGCAGTACTTC. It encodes CSASTGGTYEQYF.

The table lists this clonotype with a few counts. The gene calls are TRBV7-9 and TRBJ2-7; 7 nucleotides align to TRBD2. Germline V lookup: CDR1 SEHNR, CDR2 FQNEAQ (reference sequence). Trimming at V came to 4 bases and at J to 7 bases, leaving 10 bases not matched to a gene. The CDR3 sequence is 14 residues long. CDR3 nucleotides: TGTGCCAGCAGCTCCAGTCCCGGGACTACTGAGCAGTACTTC. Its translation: CASSSSPGTTEQYF.

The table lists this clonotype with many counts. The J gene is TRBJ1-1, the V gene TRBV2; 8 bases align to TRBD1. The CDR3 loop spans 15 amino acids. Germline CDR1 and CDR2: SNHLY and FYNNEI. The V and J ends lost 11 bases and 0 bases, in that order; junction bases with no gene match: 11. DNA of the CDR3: TGTGCCGGCCGGACAGGGAACATAATGAACACTGAAGCTTTCTTT. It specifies CAGRTGNIMNTEAFF.

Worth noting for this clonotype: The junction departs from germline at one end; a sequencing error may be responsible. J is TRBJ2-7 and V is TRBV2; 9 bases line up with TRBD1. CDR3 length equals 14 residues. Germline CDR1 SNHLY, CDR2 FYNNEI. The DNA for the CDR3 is TGCGCCAGCAGCGACCGGACAGGGGAAGACGAGCAGTACTTC. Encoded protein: CASSDRTGEDEQYF.

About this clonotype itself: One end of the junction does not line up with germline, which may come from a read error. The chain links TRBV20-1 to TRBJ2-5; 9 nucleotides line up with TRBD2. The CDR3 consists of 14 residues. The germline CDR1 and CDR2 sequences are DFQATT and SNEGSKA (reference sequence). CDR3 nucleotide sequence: TGCAGTGCGGGGAGCGGGGGGCTACAAGAGATCCAGTACTTC. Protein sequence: CSAGSGGLQEIQYF.

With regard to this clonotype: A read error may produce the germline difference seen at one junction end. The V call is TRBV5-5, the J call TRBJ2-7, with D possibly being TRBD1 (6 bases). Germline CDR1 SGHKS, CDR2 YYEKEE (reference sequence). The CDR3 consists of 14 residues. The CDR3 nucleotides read TGTGCCAGCAGCTTTACACAGGGAAGCTACGAGCAGCACTTC. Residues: CASSFTQGSYEQHF.

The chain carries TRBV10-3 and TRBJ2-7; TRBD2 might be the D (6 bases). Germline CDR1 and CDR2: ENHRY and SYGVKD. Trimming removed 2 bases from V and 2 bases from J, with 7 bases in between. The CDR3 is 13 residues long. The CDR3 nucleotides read TGTGCCATCAGTGAGCCGGGGGCCTACGAGCAGTACTTC. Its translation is CAISEPGAYEQYF.

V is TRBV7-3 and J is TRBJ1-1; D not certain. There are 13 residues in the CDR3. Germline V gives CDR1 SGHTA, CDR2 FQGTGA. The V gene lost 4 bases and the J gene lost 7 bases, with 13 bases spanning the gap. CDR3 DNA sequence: TGTGCCAGCAGCTACACGGCCGGAGGTGAAGCTTTCTTT. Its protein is CASSYTAGGEAFF.

The CDR3 sequence: CAISESIHGELGQPQHF. The CDR3 DNA reads as TGTGCCATCAGTGAGTCGATCCATGGTGAATTGGGTCAGCCCCAGCATTTT. V and J are TRBV10-3 and TRBJ1-5; D not resolved. CDR1 ENHRY and CDR2 SYGVKD come from the germline V gene. The CDR3 runs 17 residues. V lost 0 bases to trimming and J lost 6 bases, with 18 bases between them.

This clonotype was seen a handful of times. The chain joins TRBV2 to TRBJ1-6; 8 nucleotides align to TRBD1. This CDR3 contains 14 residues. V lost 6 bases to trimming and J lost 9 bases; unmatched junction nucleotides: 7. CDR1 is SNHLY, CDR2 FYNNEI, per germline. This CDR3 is CASRLDRVLSPLHF. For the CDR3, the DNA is TGTGCCAGCAGGTTGGACAGGGTTCTTTCACCCCTCCACTTT.

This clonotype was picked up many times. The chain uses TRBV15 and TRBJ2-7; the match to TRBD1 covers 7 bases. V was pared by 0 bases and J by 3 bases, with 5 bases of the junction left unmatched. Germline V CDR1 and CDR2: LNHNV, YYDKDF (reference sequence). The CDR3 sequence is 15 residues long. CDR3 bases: TGTGCCACCAGCAGAGATGAGGGACAGTACTACGAGCAGTACTTC. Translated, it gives CATSRDEGQYYEQYF.

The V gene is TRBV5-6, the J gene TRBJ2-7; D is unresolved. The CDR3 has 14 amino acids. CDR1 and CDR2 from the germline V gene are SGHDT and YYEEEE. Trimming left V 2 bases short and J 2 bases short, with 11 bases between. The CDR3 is CASSLVEVAYEQYF. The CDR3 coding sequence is TGTGCCAGCAGCTTAGTAGAGGTGGCCTACGAGCAGTACTTC.

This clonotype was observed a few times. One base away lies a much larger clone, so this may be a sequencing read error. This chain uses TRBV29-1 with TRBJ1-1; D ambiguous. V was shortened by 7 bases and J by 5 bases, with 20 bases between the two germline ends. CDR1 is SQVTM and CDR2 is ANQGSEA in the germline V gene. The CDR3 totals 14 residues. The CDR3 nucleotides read TGCAGCGCTGACCCAGGCCTAGAGTGGACTGAAGCTTTCTTT. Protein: CSADPGLEWTEAFF. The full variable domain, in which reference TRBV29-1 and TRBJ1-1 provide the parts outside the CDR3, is SAVISQKPSRDICQRGTSLTIQCQVDSQVTMMFWYRQQPGQSLTLIATANQGSEATYESGFVIDKFPISRPNLTFSTLTVSNMSPEDSSIYLCSADPGLEWTEAFFGQGTRLTVV.